Listed below are T cell receptor beta chains from one sample, sequenced in a study of control samples from healthy donors and cancer patients. Measured with immunoSEQ multiplex PCR; TCRdb has only the in-frame clones, and not every one. The sample holds about 170,000 clones, about 87% seen once. The sequencing input was blood. The receptor set was obtained from a man aged 25 to 40 in good health. CDR3s include the opening cysteine and the closing phenylalanine or tryptophan. D genes are given only for firm matches. The size of a clone is reported for some rows only, either as once, few or many, or as a class for expanded clones.

>TRBJ1-4|15|NA|TRBV4-2|NA
CASSRPPDEGEKLFF
TGTGCCAGCAGCCGCCCCCCCGACGAAGGCGAAAAACTGTTTTTT
>TRBJ1-3|14|once|TRBV6-6|NA
CASSGGGRGNTIYF
TGTGCCAGCAGTGGTGGGGGAAGAGGAAACACCATATATTTT
>TRBJ2-1|13|NA|TRBV3-1/TRBV3-2|NA
CASSRRAYNEQFF
TGTGCCAGCAGCCGACGTGCGTACAATGAGCAGTTCTTC
>TRBJ2-7|15|NA|TRBV11-2|NA
CASSLGPTASYEQYF
TGTGCCAGCAGCCTCGGACCGACAGCCTCCTACGAGCAGTACTTC
>TRBJ1-2|13|NA|TRBV19|NA
CASSRQVYYGYTF
TGTGCCAGTAGTCGCCAGGTGTACTATGGCTACACCTTC
>TRBJ1-4|16|NA|TRBV11-2|NA
CASSLDRGTMGEKLFF
TGTGCCAGCAGCTTAGATCGTGGGACCATGGGTGAAAAACTGTTTTTT
>TRBJ1-1|14|NA|TRBV6-5|NA
CASRWTASNTEAFF
TGTGCCAGCCGATGGACAGCGAGTAACACTGAAGCTTTCTTT
>TRBJ1-1|15|once|TRBV11-2|NA
CASSLEHRRTSQAFF
TGTGCCAGCAGCTTAGAGCATCGGCGGACATCCCAAGCTTTCTTT
>TRBJ1-1|11|NA|TRBV20-1|NA
CSAPENTEAFF
TGCAGTGCCCCCGAGAACACTGAAGCTTTCTTT
>TRBJ2-1|15|NA|TRBV28|NA
CASSPTGPARGEQFF
TGTGCCAGCAGTCCCACAGGGCCCGCTCGGGGTGAGCAGTTCTTC
>TRBJ2-1|15|NA|TRBV27|NA
CASSLGGSSYNEQFF
TGTGCCAGCAGTTTAGGAGGGAGCTCCTACAATGAGCAGTTCTTC
>TRBJ1-6|12|NA|TRBV14|NA
CASSQRPQSLHF
TGTGCCAGCAGCCAGCGACCTCAGTCCCTCCACTTT
>TRBJ1-6|17|NA|TRBV11-2|NA
CASSSPVPRVHNSPLHF
TGTGCCAGCAGCTCCCCCGTACCCAGGGTCCATAATTCACCCCTCCACTTT
>TRBJ2-7|14|NA|TRBV19|TRBD1
CASSIVAGGDEQYF
TGTGCCAGTAGTATAGTGGCAGGGGGAGACGAGCAGTACTTC
>TRBJ2-7|16|NA|TRBV15|TRBD1
CATSSFGGQGDNEQYF
TGTGCCACCAGCAGTTTTGGGGGACAGGGTGACAACGAGCAGTACTTC
>TRBJ2-7|13|NA|TRBV7-3|NA
CASSLEGSGVEYF
TGTGCCAGCAGCTTAGAGGGCTCCGGGGTAGAGTACTTC
>TRBJ1-1|13|NA|TRBV12-3/TRBV12-4|NA
CASSPIGGPEAFF
TGTGCCAGCAGTCCCATTGGAGGGCCTGAAGCTTTCTTT
>TRBJ2-1|17|few|TRBV3-1/TRBV3-2|NA
CASSPRVGTRRYNEQFF
TGTGCCAGCAGCCCCCGAGTAGGGACCCGAAGATACAATGAGCAGTTCTTC
>TRBJ2-3|12|NA|TRBV11-2|NA
CASSRSGDTQYF
TGTGCCAGCAGCCGTTCAGGAGATACGCAGTATTTT
>TRBJ1-1|13|NA|TRBV29-1|NA
CSVGTGLKTEAFF
TGCAGCGTTGGTACGGGTTTGAAGACTGAAGCTTTCTTT
>TRBJ2-1|13|many|TRBV7-2|NA
CASSLQPHNEQFF
TGTGCCAGCAGCTTACAACCCCACAATGAGCAGTTCTTC